Listed below are T cell receptor beta chains from one sample, sequenced in a study of blood T cell repertoires in COVID-19. TCRdb keeps only in-frame clones here, not all; method: immunoSEQ multiplex PCR. The data contain about 220,000 clones, approximately 92% of them singletons. The source material was PBMCs or T cells enriched from blood (not recorded which). These receptor sequences come from a young woman in a cohort exposed to, infected with or recovered from COVID-19 (not recorded which). The CDR3 runs from the conserved cysteine through the conserved F or W. The D gene is left open where the match is weak. Expanded clones are given a class, and other clones once, few, many or no size at all.

TRBD1 TRBJ1-1 14 NA TRBV5-6 TGTGCCAGCAGCATCGGACAGGGTTACACTGAAGCTTTCTTT CASSIGQGYTEAFF
TRBD1 TRBJ2-5 13 once TRBV11-2 TGTGCCAGCACCTTAAGACAGGGAGAGACCCAGTACTTC CASTLRQGETQYF
TRBD2 TRBJ2-3 15 NA TRBV6-5 TGTGCCAGCAGTTTAGCGGGGGGGTATACAGATACGCAGTATTTT CASSLAGGYTDTQYF
TRBD2 TRBJ2-1 16 NA TRBV7-2 TGTGCCAGCAGCTTATGGGCTAGCGGGACCTACAATGAGCAGTTCTTC CASSLWASGTYNEQFF
NA TRBJ1-2 13 NA TRBV14 TGTGCCAGCAGCCAAGAAGGGGAGGGGCTCCACACCTTC CASSQEGEGLHTF
NA TRBJ2-7 13 few TRBV5-4 TGTGCCAGCAGCTTGAAAGGGGGCTACGAGCAGTACTTC CASSLKGGYEQYF
TRBD1 TRBJ1-2 14 NA TRBV6-5 TGTGCCGGCGCCAAGACAGGGAACGCCTATGGCTACACCTTC CAGAKTGNAYGYTF
NA TRBJ1-5 14 NA TRBV2 TGTGCCAGCACGGGGGAGAATAGCAATCAGCCCCAGCATTTT CASTGENSNQPQHF
NA TRBJ1-1 14 NA TRBV5-1 TGCGCCAGCAGCTTGACTGCGGGATCGACTGAAGCTTTCTTT CASSLTAGSTEAFF
NA TRBJ2-7 11 NA TRBV28 TGTGCCAGCAGTTCTACCTACGAGCAGTACTTC CASSSTYEQYF
NA TRBJ1-5 14 NA TRBV2 TGTGCCAGCAGTAACACAGGGTTCAATCAGCCCCAGCATTTT CASSNTGFNQPQHF
TRBD1 TRBJ2-1 17 NA TRBV7-3 TGTGCCAGCAGCCCAAGTCTACAGGGGGCGGTCTACAATGAGCAGTTCTTC CASSPSLQGAVYNEQFF
TRBD1 TRBJ1-2 14 NA TRBV29-1 TGCAGCGTTGACGCGGGACAGGGTAACTATGGCTACACCTTC CSVDAGQGNYGYTF
NA TRBJ1-2 13 NA TRBV30 TGTGCCTGGAGCCGGGCTAGCCACTATGGCTACACCTTC CAWSRASHYGYTF
TRBD1 TRBJ2-2 15 few TRBV11-2 TGTGCCAGCAGCCCTGGACAGGTGGGAACCGGGGAGCTGTTTTTT CASSPGQVGTGELFF
NA TRBJ2-5 14 NA TRBV24-1 TGTGCCACCAGTGATTTTCAGGGTTGGGAGACCCAGTACTTC CATSDFQGWETQYF
TRBD2 TRBJ2-7 14 NA TRBV5-1 TGCGCCAGCAGCTCGGGACTAGCGGGTAAAGAGCAGTACTTC CASSSGLAGKEQYF
NA TRBJ1-1 14 NA TRBV5-1 TGCGCCAGCAGCGCGGGAACAGGGAACACTGAAGCTTTCTTT CASSAGTGNTEAFF
NA TRBJ2-2 14 NA TRBV29-1 TGCAGCGTCGCCGCACAGCTTAACACCGGGGAGCTGTTTTTT CSVAAQLNTGELFF
NA TRBJ1-2 15 NA TRBV19 TGTGCCAGTAACGCTGGCAGCCGGAGTAACTATGGCTACACCTTC CASNAGSRSNYGYTF
TRBD2 TRBJ2-1 15 NA TRBV30 TGTGCCTGGAGTGTACGTAGCGGGAGTTATAATGAGCAGTTCTTC CAWSVRSGSYNEQFF
TRBD1 TRBJ2-2 16 once TRBV13 TGTGCCAGCAGCTTCGAAGGGACAGGGTCAACCGGGGAGCTGTTTTTT CASSFEGTGSTGELFF
TRBD1 TRBJ1-4 14 NA TRBV5-8 TGTGCCAGCAGCGTCCGGGACAGTAATGAAAAACTGTTTTTT CASSVRDSNEKLFF
TRBD1 TRBJ1-4 14 NA TRBV23-1 TGCGCCAACCTCCCGGGACAGGGTTCTGAAAAACTGTTTTTT CANLPGQGSEKLFF
TRBD2 TRBJ2-1 13 NA TRBV2 TGTGCCAGCTGTAGCGGGGGGGCCGATGAGCAGTTCTTC CASCSGGADEQFF
NA TRBJ2-5 15 NA TRBV7-7 TGTGCTAGCAGCCTCATGAGGGCAGGTCAAGAGACCCAGTACTTC CASSLMRAGQETQYF
TRBD2 TRBJ2-7 14 NA TRBV10-3 TGTGCCATCAGTGAACTAGCGGGGATCTACGAGCAGTACTTC CAISELAGIYEQYF
NA TRBJ2-4 11 NA TRBV5-1 TGCGCCAGCAGCTCGGAAAACATTCAGTACTTC CASSSENIQYF
NA TRBJ1-2 12 NA TRBV19 TGTGCCAGTAGCCCCGGGATCTATGGCTACACCTTC CASSPGIYGYTF